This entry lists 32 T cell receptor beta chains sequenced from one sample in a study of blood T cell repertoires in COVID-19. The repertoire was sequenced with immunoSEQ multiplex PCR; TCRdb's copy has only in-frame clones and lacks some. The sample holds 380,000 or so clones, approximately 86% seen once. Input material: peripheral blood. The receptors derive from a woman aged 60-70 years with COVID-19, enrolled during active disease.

CDR3 bases: TGTGCCAGCAGCTTAAACTCGGACAATGAGCAGTTCTTC. Translating gives CASSLNSDNEQFF. V is TRBV7-7 and J is TRBJ2-1; the D is unclear. The germline gives CDR1 SSHAT, CDR2 FNYEAQ (reference sequence). V dropped 2 bases and J dropped 5 bases, with 7 bases sitting between them. This CDR3 is built from 13 residues.

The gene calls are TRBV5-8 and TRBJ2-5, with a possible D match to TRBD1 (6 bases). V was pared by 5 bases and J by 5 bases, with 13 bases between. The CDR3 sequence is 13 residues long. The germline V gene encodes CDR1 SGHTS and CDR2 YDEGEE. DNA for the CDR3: TGTGCCAGCAGACGTACAGGGCTTGAGACCCAGTACTTC. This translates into CASRRTGLETQYF.

Here the CDR3 reads CASSQENLAGGSYNEQFF. The CDR3 region has the DNA TGTGCCAGCAGCCAAGAGAATCTAGCGGGGGGATCCTACAATGAGCAGTTCTTC. The chain links TRBV4-2 to TRBJ2-1; 11 bases align to TRBD2. The CDR3 is 18 residues long. V was clipped by 0 bases and J by 1 base; unmatched bases: 5. The germline CDR1 and CDR2 sequences are LGHNA and YNFKEQ.

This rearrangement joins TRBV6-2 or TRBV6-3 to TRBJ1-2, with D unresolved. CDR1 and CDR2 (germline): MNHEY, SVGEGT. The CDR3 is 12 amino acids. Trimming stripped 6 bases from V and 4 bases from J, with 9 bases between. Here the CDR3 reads CASSVRLYGYTF. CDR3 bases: TGTGCCAGCAGCGTGAGGCTCTATGGCTACACCTTC.

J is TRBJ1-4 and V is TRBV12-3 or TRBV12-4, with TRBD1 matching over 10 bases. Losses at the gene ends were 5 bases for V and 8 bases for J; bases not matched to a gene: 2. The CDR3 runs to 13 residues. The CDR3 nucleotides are TGTGCCAGCAGTCTGGGACAGGGGGAAAAACTGTTTTTT. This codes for CASSLGQGEKLFF.

CDR3 residues: CASSHSGGSYNEQFF. As DNA, the CDR3 is TGTGCCAGCAGCCACAGCGGGGGGTCTTACAATGAGCAGTTCTTC. The V and J genes are TRBV7-6 and TRBJ2-1, with 9 bases aligning to TRBD2. CDR3 length: 15 residues. V shed 5 bases, J shed 4 bases, and the junction held 6 bases outside the gene matches. Germline CDR1 SGHVS, CDR2 FNYEAQ.

The CDR3 spells CASSQDQKAYEQYF. CDR3 in DNA: TGCGCCAGCAGCCAAGATCAAAAAGCGTACGAGCAGTACTTC. The rearrangement joins TRBV4-1 to TRBJ2-7; D is unresolved. V was clipped by 0 bases and J by 4 bases, with 10 bases between them. This CDR3 is 14 amino acids long. In germline, CDR1 is MGHRA, CDR2 YSYEKL.

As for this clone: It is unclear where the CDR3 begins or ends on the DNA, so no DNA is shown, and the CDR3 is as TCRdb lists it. CDR3: CAWSVGGGNFVF. The chain employs TRBV30 and TRBJ2-3; the table assigns TRBD2, which was not confirmed against the DNA. From its first to its last residue, the CDR3 has 12 amino acids. CDR1 is GTSNPN and CDR2 is SVGIG in the germline V gene (reference sequence).

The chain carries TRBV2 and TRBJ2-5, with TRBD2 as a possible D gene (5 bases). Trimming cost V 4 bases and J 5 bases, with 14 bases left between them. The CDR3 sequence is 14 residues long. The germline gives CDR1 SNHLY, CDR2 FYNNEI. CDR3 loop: CASSVNGPGETQYF. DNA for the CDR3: TGTGCCAGCAGTGTGAATGGGCCGGGGGAGACCCAGTACTTC.

In DNA form, the CDR3 reads TGTGCCAGCAGCCAAGAATACAGGGCGATGTATGGCTACACCTTC. Translated: CASSQEYRAMYGYTF. The rearrangement links TRBV14 to TRBJ1-2, with D tentatively TRBD1 (6 bases). Between the trimmed V and J ends, which lost 0 bases and 5 bases, there was a span of 13 bases. Germline values: CDR1 SGHDN, CDR2 FVKESK. CDR3 length equals 15 residues.

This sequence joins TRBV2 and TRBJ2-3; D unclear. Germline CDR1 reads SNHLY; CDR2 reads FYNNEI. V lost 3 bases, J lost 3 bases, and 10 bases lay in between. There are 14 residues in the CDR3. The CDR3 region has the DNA TGTGCCAGCAGTGAGTCCTACTTGACAGATACGCAGTATTTT. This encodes CASSESYLTDTQYF.

The CDR3 region has the DNA TGTGCCAGCAGCCCATGGGACAGACCCTACGAGCAGTACTTC. This gives the protein CASSPWDRPYEQYF. The chain couples TRBV5-6 to TRBJ2-7; 7 nucleotides match TRBD1. Trimming took 4 bases from V and 2 from J; bases not matched to a gene: 6. The CDR3 covers 14 residues. The V gene's germline CDR1 is SGHDT and CDR2 YYEEEE. Using reference TRBV5-6 and TRBJ2-7 for the parts outside the CDR3, the full variable domain is DAGVTQSPTHLIKTRGQQVTLRCSPKSGHDTVSWYQQALGQGPQFIFQYYEEEERQRGNFPDRFSGHQFPNYSSELNVNALLLGDSALYLCASSPWDRPYEQYFGPGTRLTVT.

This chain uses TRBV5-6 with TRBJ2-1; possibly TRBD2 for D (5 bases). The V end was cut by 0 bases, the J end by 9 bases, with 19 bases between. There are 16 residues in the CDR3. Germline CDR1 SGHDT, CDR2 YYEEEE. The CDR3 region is CASSLDRGPYSGEQFF. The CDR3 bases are TGTGCCAGCAGCTTGGACCGAGGGCCCTACAGCGGTGAGCAGTTCTTC.

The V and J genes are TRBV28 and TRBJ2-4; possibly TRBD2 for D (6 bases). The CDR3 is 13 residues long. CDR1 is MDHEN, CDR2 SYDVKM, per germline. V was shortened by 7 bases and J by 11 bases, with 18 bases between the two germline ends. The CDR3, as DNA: TGTGCCAGCACTTCAGGGCAGGGAGGAGTTCAGTACTTC. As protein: CASTSGQGGVQYF.

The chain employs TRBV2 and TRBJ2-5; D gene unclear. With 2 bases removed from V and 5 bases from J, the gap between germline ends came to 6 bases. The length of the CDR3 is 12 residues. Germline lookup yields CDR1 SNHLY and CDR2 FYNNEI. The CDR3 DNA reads TGTGCCAGCAGTGAACAGTCGGAGACCCAGTACTTC. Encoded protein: CASSEQSETQYF.

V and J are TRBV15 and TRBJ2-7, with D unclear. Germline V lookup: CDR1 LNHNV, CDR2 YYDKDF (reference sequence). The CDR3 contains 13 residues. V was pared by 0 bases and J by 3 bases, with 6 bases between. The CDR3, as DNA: TGTGCCACCAGCAGAGATCTCAGCTACGAGCAGTACTTC. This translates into CATSRDLSYEQYF.

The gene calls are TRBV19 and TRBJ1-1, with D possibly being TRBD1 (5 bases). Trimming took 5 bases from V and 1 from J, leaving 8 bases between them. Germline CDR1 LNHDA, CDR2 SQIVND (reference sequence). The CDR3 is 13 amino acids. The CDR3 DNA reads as TGTGCCAGTAGTGACAGCCGGAACACTGAAGCTTTCTTT. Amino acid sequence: CASSDSRNTEAFF. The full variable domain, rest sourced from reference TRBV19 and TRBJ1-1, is DGGITQSPKYLFRKEGQNVTLSCEQNLNHDAMYWYRQDPGQGLRLIYYSQIVNDFQKGDIAEGYSVSREKKESFPLTVTSAQKNPTAFYLCASSDSRNTEAFFGQGTRLTVV.

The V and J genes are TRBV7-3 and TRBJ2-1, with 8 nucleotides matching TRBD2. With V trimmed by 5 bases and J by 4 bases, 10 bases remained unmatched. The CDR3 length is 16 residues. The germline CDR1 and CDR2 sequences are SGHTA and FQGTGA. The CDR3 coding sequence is TGTGCCAGCAGCCGAGCAGCCGGGACTAGTTACAATGAGCAGTTCTTC. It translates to CASSRAAGTSYNEQFF.

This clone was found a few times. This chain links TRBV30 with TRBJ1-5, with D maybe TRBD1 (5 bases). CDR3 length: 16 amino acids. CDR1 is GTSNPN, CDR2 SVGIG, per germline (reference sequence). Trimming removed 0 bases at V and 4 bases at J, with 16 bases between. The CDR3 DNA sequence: TGTGCCTGGAGTGTGGGGGGATCGGGGATAAATCAGCCCCAGCATTTT. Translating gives CAWSVGGSGINQPQHF.

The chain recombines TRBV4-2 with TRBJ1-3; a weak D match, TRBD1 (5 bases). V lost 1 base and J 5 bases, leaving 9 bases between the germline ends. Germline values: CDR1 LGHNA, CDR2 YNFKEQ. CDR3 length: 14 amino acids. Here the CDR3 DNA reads TGTGCCAGCAGCCAAGTAGGGGCGCGAAACACCATATATTTT. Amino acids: CASSQVGARNTIYF.

The CDR3 region is CASSQDSAGDSYNEQFF. The CDR3 DNA follows: TGTGCCAGCAGCCAAGATTCAGCGGGGGACTCCTACAATGAGCAGTTCTTC. The chain carries TRBV3-1 (or the pseudogene TRBV3-2) and TRBJ2-1, with 8 bases matching TRBD2. Trimming removed 0 bases from V and 0 bases from J; junction bases left unmatched: 4. In germline, CDR1 is LGHDT, CDR2 YNNKEL (reference sequence). The CDR3 has 17 amino acids.

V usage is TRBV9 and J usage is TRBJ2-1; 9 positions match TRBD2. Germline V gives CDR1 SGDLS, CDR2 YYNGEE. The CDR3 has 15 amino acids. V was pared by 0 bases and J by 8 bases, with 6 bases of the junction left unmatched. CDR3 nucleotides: TGTGCCAGCAGCGTAGAGGCGGGGGGGCCCTATGAGCAGTTCTTC. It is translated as CASSVEAGGPYEQFF.

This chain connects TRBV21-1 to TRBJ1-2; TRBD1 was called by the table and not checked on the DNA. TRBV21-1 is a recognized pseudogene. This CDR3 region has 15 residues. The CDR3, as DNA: TGTGCCAGCAGCAAGGGGACAGGTAGAAACTATGGCTACACCTTC. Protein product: CASSKGTGRNYGYTF.

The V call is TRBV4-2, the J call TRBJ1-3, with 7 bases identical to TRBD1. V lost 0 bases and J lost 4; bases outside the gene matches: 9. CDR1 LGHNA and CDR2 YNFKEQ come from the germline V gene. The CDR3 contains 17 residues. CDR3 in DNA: TGTGCCAGCAGCCAAGAGGAAGGGGGCGCAAGAGGAAACACCATATATTTT. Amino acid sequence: CASSQEEGGARGNTIYF.

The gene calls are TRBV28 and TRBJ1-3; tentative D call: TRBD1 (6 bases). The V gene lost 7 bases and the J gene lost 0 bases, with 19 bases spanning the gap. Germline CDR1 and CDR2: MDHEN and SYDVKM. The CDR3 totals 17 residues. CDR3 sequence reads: CASTLRGAPGSGNTIYF. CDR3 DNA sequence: TGTGCCAGCACCCTACGGGGGGCGCCGGGCTCTGGAAACACCATATATTTT.

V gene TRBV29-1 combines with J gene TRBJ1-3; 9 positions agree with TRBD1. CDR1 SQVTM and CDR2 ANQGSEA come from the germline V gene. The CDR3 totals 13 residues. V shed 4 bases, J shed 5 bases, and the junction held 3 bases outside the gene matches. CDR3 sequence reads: CSVGGQGRNTIYF. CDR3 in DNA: TGCAGCGTTGGGGGACAGGGACGAAACACCATATATTTT.

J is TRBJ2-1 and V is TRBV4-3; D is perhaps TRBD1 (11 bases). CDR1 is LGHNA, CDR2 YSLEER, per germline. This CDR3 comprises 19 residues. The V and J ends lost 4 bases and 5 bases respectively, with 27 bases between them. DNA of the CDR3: TGCGCCAGCAGCCGCCATGGGACAGGGGGTCTAGCGGGGGACAATGAGCAGTTCTTC. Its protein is CASSRHGTGGLAGDNEQFF.

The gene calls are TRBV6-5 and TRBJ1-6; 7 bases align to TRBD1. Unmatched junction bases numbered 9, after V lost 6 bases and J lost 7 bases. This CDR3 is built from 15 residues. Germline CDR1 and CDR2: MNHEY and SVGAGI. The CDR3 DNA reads TGTGCCAGCAGCCTAGGACAGGCCACAAATTCACCCCTCCACTTT. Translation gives CASSLGQATNSPLHF.

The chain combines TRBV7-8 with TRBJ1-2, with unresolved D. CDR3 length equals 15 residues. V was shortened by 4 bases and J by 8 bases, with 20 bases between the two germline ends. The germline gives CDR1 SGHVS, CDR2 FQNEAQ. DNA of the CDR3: TGTGCCAGCAGCTCTAGGCGGGAAAGGGCGATCGGCTACACCTTC. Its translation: CASSSRRERAIGYTF.

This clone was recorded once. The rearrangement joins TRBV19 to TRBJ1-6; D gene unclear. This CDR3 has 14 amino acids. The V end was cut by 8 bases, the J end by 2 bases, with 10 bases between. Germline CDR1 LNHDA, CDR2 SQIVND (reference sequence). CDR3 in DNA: TGTGCCAGTCTAGGCGGCCCCTATAATTCACCCCTCCACTTT. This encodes CASLGGPYNSPLHF.

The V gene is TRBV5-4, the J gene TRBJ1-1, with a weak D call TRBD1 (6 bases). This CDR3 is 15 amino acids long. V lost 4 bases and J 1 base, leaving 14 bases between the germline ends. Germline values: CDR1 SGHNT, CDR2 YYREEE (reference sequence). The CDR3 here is CASSKPDRPNTEAFF. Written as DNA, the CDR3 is TGTGCCAGCAGCAAGCCGGACAGACCGAACACTGAAGCTTTCTTT.

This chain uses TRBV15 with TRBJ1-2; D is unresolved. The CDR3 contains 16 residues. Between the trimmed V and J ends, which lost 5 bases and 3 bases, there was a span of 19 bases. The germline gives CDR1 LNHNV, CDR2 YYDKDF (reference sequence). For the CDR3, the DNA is TGTGCCACCAGCGCCCCTACCGGGATCTTACACTATGGCTACACCTTC. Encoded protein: CATSAPTGILHYGYTF. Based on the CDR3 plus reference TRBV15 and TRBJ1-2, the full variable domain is DAMVIQNPRYQVTQFGKPVTLSCSQTLNHNVMYWYQQKSSQAPKLLFHYYDKDFNNEADTPDNFQSRRPNTSFCFLDIRSPGLGDTAMYLCATSAPTGILHYGYTFGSGTRLTVV.